This T cell receptor (beta chain) was identified during a study of T-cell reconstitution after alpha-beta-depleted transplantation in children. Study-level results: One year post-transplant, T-cell counts and diversity were largely derived from T cells produced anew. Alpha-beta T cells about two months after transplant reportedly derived from several hundred expanded graft clones.

For TCRbeta, the library was prepared with unique molecular identifiers. TCRdb reprocessed the PCR reads via MiXCR and lists one record per CDR3 protein. The data hold a few hundred thousand distinct CDR3 sequences, with 25% to 30% observed a single time. Trimming removed 2 bases from V and 0 bases from J; junction bases left unmatched: 5. The CDR3 covers 18 residues. With regard to this clonotype: Its antigen is as yet unknown.

The source was PBMCs, collected before TCRalphabeta/CD19-depleted stem cell transplant. The chain uses TRBV12-3 or TRBV12-4 and TRBJ2-3, with TRBD2 identical over 13 bases. This sequence was found in a boy in the first two years of life with Wiskott-Aldrich syndrome, due to receive a stem cell transplant. The CDR3 sequence is CASSLRLAGGWSTDTQYF. The CDR3 coding sequence is TGTGCCAGCAGTTTAAGACTAGCGGGAGGCTGGAGCACAGATACGCAGTATTTT.